The clone carrying this T cell receptor (beta chain) was seen a few times. Combining a sample-barcoded 5' primer with a J-beta primer mix, a second PCR ran for about 7 to 11 cycles. TCRdb analysed the 5' RACE reads with MiXCR anew, one entry per CDR3 protein. The table shows approximately 580,000 distinct CDR3 sequences, with 24% occurring only once. CDR1 and CDR2 from the germline V gene are GTSNPN and SVGIG (reference sequence). V lost 5 bases and J 8 bases, leaving 15 bases between the germline ends. The length of the CDR3 is 12 residues. These data belong to a study of blood T cells in healthy people across ages. The same sample was also studied in work on T cells of mothers and their children.

Sequencing used blood. This TCR derives from a boy under 18 in good health. The chain recombines TRBV30 with TRBJ1-2; D is uncertain. In nucleotides, the CDR3 is TGTGCCTGGGCGGACCAGCTGTGGGGCTACACCTTC. Protein product: CAWADQLWGYTF.